Listed here is a single TCR beta chain. Trimming pared 3 bases from V and 4 bases from J, leaving 7 bases between. The CDR3 runs 13 residues. In the source study's methods: Reference gene primers were amplified, and this amplification served to estimate nucleated cell counts. Generated by immunoSEQ multiplex PCR, the TCRdb table keeps only in-frame clones and is missing some. V, J and clone size are those of that table, while D and trimming were read from the DNA. The sample has about 190,000 clones, 90% seen once. This sample was included in a study of blood T cell repertoires in COVID-19. This chain connects TRBV12-3 or TRBV12-4 to TRBJ1-5; D unresolved. Sequenced: peripheral blood. This receptor was taken from a man over 45 with acute or convalescent COVID-19. CDR3 sequence: CASSLRDNQPQHF. CDR3 bases: TGTGCCAGCAGTTTGCGGGATAATCAGCCCCAGCATTTT.